This TCR beta chain was sequenced in a study of persistence of HIV-infected CD4 T cells (dated by TCRdb to the early 2020s). Describing the broader study: Participants had been on suppressive ART for a median of roughly eight years. Apart from a couple of participants who underwent leukapheresis at a single time point, peripheral blood samples of up to 180 mL were collected from participants at multiple time points. CMV- and HIV-1 Gag-responding CD4+ T cells were isolated from ART-treated individuals so that antigen-driven clonal expansion of HIV-1-infected cells could be examined. The clonality of all cells in each sorted population was measured by TCRbeta sequencing, and the clonality of infected cells was measured by proviral sequencing. Anti-CD3/anti-CD28 stimulation activated a higher proportion of cells, with a lower memory fraction, than antigen stimulation. For the TCR cluster analysis across participants, under 10 participants were included for CMV and more than 5 participants for Gag. The paper's findings and limits, for the study overall: Within the same sorted populations, how oligoclonal the TCRs were correlated with how oligoclonal the proviruses were. Bulk TCR analyses could not be restricted to the rare CMV-responding cells that actually carried HIV-1 proviruses. TCRbeta richness in CMV- and Gag-responding cells was significantly lower than in anti-CD3/anti-CD28-responding cells; CMV-responding cells had higher oligoclonality than CD3/CD28-stimulated and Gag-responding cells. Antigen-responding cells were enriched for expanded CDR3beta sequences that were degenerate, which suggests that CD4+ responses to CMV and Gag underwent convergent selection. Few individuals were included in the study, and only a limited range of antigens was tested.

The sample's treatment or condition, from its label and the paper: suppressive antiretroviral therapy. Cells were stimulated with anti-CD3/anti-CD28 magnetic beads as a nonspecific positive control representing the CD4+ T cell repertoire. Responding CD4+ T cells were sorted on the basis of upregulation of both CD40 ligand and CD69. Participants were HIV-1-infected adults who started suppressive ART during chronic infection. For at least 4 years, participants had undetectable plasma HIV-1 RNA, below 50 copies/mL. To be included, participants needed a CD4+ T cell count above 400 cells/uL and a positive CMV serology. Before stimulation, PBMCs were isolated using density centrifugation and then depleted of CD8+ T cells. CD8-depleted PBMCs were stimulated for about 19 hours with anti-CD28/CD49d costimulation, CD40-blocking antibody and enfuvirtide to prevent new infections. Cell sorting was performed on a Beckman Coulter MoFlo Legacy or XDP sorter, and dead cells were excluded with propidium iodide. Genomic DNA was extracted with the QIAamp DNA Mini Kit for samples above one million cells, otherwise with the Quick-DNA Microprep Kit.

The immunoSEQ hsTCRB assay version 4, run in survey mode, was used to sequence TCRbeta repertoires from genomic DNA. Genomic DNA was diluted to around 10 ng/uL, using up to roughly 1 ug per sample for TCRbeta sequencing. The published analysis was carried out like this. TCRbeta data analysis was done in ImmunoSeq Analyzer 3.0, and diversity was calculated on productive nucleotide rearrangements. Using the Immunarch R package, the improved Chao index served to estimate lower-bound TCR diversity and the Gini coefficient served to estimate clonality. Different nucleotide rearrangements encoding the same CDR3beta amino acid sequence were treated as distinct clonotypes. Differential abundance analysis identified TCRbeta sequences significantly enriched in antigen-responding cells relative to anti-CD3/anti-CD28-activated cells. GLIPH2 clustered TCRs by predicted peptide-MHC specificity, both within individual participants and across merged participant data sets. The table comes from immuneACCESS by way of TCRdb, which keeps in-frame sequences with V and J called. Part of the clones is missing from these tables; in studies checked, under half for an unresolved V gene and the rest for unknown reasons. V and J calls and clone size follow that table, whereas D and trimming were derived from the DNA. This sample comprises 35,000 to 55,000 clones, about 87% of them detected only once. Together, the top ten hold approximately 0.45% of the sample.

According to the germline V gene, CDR1 reads MNHEY and CDR2 reads SVGAGI. Cut back by 4 bases and 1 base, the V and J ends lie 11 bases apart. The cysteine opens and the phenylalanine closes a CDR3 of 15 amino acids. The only DNA kept is the CDR3, 45 bases in frame from the first base. With respect to this clone: Its antigen specificity is not known. Per-nucleotide qualities are absent, and no much larger clonotype sits a single base away.

The rearrangement joined TRBV6-5 to TRBJ1-5; TRBD1 is a possible D gene, resting on 6 matching bases. The source is an adult woman with HIV who was CMV-seropositive. The source was CD4+ T cells sorted from PBMCs after approximately 19-hour stimulation, collected from a patient who received antiretroviral therapy. Read against the paper, the sample's cell subset or site label means: CD40L+CD69+ CD4 T cells responding to anti-CD3/anti-CD28 beads, representing the overall repertoire. The sequence in DNA is TGTGCCAGCAGTTCAGGGGTAGGCAGCAATCAGCCCCAGCATTTT. Translated, it reads CASSSGVGSNQPQHF.